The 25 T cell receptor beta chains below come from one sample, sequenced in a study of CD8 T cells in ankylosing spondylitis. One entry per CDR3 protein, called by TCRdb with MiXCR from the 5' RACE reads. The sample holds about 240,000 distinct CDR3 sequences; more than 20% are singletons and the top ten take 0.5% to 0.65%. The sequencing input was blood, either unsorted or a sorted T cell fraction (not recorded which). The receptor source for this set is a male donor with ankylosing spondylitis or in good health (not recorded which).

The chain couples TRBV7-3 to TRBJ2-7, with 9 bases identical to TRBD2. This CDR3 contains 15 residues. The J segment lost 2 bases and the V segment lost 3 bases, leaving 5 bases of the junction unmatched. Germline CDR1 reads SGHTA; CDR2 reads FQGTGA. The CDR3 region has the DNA TGTGCCAGCAGCTTGATAGCGGGGGTTGCCTACGAGCAGTACTTC. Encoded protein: CASSLIAGVAYEQYF.

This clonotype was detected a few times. The CDR3 here is CSARPGLVYNEQFF. The CDR3 nucleotides are TGCAGTGCTCGACCGGGACTAGTATACAATGAGCAGTTCTTC. The chain is built from TRBV20-1 and TRBJ2-1, with 8 bases identical to TRBD2. Germline CDR1 is DFQATT and CDR2 is SNEGSKA (reference sequence). The CDR3 is 14 amino acids. With V trimmed by 5 bases and J by 4 bases, 7 bases remained unmatched.

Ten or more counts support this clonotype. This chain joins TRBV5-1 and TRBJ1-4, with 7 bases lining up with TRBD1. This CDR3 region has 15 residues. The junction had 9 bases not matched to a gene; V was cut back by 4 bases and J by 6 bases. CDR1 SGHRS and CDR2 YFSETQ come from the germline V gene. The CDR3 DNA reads TGCGCCAGCAGCCCGTCGAAGGGGGCGGATGAAAAACTGTTTTTT. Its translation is CASSPSKGADEKLFF. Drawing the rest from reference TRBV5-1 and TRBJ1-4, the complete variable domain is KAGVTQTPRYLIKTRGQQVTLSCSPISGHRSVSWYQQTPGQGLQFLFEYFSETQRNKGNFPGRFSGRQFSNSRSEMNVSTLELGDSALYLCASSPSKGADEKLFFGSGTQLSVL.

Written as DNA, the CDR3 is TGTGCCACCAGTGATTTAGGAGGACAGTCCACCGGGGAGCTGTTTTTT. It is translated as CATSDLGGQSTGELFF. This chain uses TRBV24-1 with TRBJ2-2, with a weak D call TRBD1 (6 bases). This CDR3 is 16 amino acids long. The germline CDR1 and CDR2 sequences are KGHDR and SFDVKD. Trimming took 1 base from V and 4 from J, leaving 12 bases between them.

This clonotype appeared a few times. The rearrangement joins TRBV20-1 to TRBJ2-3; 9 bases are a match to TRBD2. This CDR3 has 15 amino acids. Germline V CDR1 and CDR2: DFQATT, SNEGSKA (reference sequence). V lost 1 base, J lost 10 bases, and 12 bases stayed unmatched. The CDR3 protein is CSARGLAGAPWAQYF. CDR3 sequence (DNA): TGCAGTGCTAGAGGGTTAGCGGGGGCCCCATGGGCGCAGTATTTT.

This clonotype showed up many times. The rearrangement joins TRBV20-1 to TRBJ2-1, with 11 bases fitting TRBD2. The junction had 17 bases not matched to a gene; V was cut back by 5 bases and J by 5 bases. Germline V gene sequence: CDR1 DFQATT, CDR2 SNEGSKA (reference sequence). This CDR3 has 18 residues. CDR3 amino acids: CSAGRASGGISSDNEQFF. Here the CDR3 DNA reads TGCAGTGCTGGACGGGCTAGCGGGGGGATTTCTAGCGACAATGAGCAGTTCTTC.

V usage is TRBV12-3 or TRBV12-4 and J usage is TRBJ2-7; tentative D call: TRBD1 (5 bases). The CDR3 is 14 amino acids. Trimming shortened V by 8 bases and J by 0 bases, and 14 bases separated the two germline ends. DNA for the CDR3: TGTGCCAGCGGTCAGACAGCGAGCTCCTACGAGCAGTACTTC. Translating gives CASGQTASSYEQYF.

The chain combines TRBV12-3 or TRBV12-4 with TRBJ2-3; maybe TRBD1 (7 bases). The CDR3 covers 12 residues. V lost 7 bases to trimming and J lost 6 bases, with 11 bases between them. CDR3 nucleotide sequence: TGTGCCAGCAAGGGGGCGGGGGATACGCAGTATTTT. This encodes CASKGAGDTQYF.

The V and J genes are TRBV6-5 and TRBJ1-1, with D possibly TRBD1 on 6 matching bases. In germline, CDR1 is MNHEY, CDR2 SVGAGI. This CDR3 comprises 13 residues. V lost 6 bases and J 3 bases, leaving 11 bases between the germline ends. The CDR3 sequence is CASSYRDDTEAFF. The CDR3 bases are TGTGCCAGCAGCTACAGGGATGACACTGAAGCTTTCTTT.

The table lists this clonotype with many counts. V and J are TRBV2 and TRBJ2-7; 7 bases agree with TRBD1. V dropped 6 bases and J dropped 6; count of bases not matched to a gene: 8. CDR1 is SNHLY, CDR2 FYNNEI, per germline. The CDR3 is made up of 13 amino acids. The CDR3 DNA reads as TGTGCCAGCAGCGGGACAGTTCCTACCGAGCAGTACTTC. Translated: CASSGTVPTEQYF. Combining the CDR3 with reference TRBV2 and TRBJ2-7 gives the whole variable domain EPEVTQTPSHQVTQMGQEVILRCVPISNHLYFYWYRQILGQKVEFLVSFYNNEISEKSEIFDDQFSVERPDGSNFTLKIRSTKLEDSAMYFCASSGTVPTEQYFGPGTRLTVT.

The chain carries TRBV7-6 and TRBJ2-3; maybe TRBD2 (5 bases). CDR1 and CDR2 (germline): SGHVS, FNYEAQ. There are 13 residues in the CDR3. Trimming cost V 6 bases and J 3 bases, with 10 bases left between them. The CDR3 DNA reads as TGTGCCAGCAGTCCCAGAGGGACAGATACGCAGTATTTT. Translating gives CASSPRGTDTQYF. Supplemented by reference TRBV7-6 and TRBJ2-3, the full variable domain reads GAGVSQSPRYKVTKRGQDVALRCDPISGHVSLYWYRQALGQGPEFLTYFNYEAQQDKSGLPNDRFSAERPEGSISTLTIQRTEQRDSAMYRCASSPRGTDTQYFGPGTRLTVL.

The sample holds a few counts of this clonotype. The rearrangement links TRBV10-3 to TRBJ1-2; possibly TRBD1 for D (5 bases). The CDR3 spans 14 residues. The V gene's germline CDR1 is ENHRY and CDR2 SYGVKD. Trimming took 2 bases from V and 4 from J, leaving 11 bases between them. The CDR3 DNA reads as TGTGCCATCAGTGAGCCGGGGGTCACCTATGGCTACACCTTC. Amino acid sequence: CAISEPGVTYGYTF.

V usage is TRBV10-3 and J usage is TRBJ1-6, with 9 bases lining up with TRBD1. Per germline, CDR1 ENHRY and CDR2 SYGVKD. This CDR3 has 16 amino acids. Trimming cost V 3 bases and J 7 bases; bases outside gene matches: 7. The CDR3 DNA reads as TGTGCCATCAGTGACACGGGACAGGGAAGAAATTCACCCCTCCACTTT. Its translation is CAISDTGQGRNSPLHF.

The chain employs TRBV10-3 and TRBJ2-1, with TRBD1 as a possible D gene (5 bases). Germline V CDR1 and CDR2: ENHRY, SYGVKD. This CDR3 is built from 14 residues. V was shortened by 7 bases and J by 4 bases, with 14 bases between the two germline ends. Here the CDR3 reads CAITLDNGYNEQFF. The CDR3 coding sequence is TGTGCCATCACCCTGGACAATGGATACAATGAGCAGTTCTTC.

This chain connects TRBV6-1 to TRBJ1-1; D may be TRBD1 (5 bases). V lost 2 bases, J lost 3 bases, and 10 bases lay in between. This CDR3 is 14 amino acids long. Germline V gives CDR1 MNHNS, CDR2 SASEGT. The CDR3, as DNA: TGTGCCAGCAGTGAATGGGGGGGTCACACTGAAGCTTTCTTT. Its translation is CASSEWGGHTEAFF.

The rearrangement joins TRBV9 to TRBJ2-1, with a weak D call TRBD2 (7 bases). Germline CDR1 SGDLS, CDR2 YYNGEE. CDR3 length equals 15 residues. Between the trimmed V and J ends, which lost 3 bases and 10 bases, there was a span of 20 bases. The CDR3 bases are TGTGCCAGCAGCGCAGCGCCCCGGACTAGGGGGGAGCAGTTCTTC. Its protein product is CASSAAPRTRGEQFF.

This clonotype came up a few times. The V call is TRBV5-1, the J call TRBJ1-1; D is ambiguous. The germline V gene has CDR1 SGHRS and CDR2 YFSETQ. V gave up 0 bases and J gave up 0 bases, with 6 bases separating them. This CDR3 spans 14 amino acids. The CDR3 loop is CASSLDPLNTEAFF. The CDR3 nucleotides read TGCGCCAGCAGCTTGGACCCCTTGAACACTGAAGCTTTCTTT.

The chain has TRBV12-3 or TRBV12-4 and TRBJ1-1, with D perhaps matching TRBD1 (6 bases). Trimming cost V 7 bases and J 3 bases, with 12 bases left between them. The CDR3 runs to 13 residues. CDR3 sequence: CASTAGVDTEAFF. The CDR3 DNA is TGTGCCAGCACCGCAGGGGTTGACACTGAAGCTTTCTTT.

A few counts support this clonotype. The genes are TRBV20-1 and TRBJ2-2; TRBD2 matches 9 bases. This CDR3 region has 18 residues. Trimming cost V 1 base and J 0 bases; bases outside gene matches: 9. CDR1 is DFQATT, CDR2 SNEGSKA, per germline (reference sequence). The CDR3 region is CSARGRGRGITNTGELFF. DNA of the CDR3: TGCAGTGCTAGAGGGCGCGGGAGGGGGATAACGAACACCGGGGAGCTGTTTTTT.

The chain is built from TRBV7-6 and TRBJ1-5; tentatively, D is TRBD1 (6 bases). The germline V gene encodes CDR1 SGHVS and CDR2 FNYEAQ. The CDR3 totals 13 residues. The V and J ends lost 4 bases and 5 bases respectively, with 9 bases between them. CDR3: CASSSNRDQPQHF. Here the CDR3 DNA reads TGTGCCAGCAGCTCGAACAGGGATCAGCCCCAGCATTTT.

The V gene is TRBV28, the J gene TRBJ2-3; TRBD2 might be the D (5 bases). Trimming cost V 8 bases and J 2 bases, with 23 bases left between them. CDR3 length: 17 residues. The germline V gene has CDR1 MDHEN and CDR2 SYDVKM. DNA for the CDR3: TGTGCCAGCGGACCTTGGAGAGGAGGAAGCCTCACAGATACGCAGTATTTT. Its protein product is CASGPWRGGSLTDTQYF. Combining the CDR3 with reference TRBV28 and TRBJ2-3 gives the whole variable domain DVKVTQSSRYLVKRTGEKVFLECVQDMDHENMFWYRQDPGLGLRLIYFSYDVKMKEKGDIPEGYSVSREKKERFSLILESASTNQTSMYLCASGPWRGGSLTDTQYFGPGTRLTVL.

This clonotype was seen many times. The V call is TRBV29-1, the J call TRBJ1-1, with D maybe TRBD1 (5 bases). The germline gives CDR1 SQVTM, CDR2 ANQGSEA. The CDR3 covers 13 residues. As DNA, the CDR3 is TGCACGGTTGATAGTCTCGGGGGCACTGAAGCTTTCTTT. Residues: CTVDSLGGTEAFF. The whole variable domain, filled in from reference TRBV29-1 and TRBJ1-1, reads SAVISQKPSRDICQRGTSLTIQCQVDSQVTMMFWYRQQPGQSLTLIATANQGSEATYESGFVIDKFPISRPNLTFSTLTVSNMSPEDSSIYLCTVDSLGGTEAFFGQGTRLTVV.

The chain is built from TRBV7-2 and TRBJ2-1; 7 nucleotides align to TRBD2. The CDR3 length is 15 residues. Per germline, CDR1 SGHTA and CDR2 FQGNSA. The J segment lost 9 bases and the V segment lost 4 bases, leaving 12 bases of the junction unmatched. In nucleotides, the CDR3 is TGTGCCAGCAGCTCCCTCGCGGGGGTTTTGGGTGAGCAGTTCTTC. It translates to CASSSLAGVLGEQFF.

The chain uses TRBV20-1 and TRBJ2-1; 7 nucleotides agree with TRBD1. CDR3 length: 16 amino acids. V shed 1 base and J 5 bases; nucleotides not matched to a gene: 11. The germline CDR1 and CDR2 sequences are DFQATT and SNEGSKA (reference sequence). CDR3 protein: CSARGPGGRQDNEQFF. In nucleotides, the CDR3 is TGCAGTGCTAGAGGGCCAGGGGGACGGCAAGACAATGAGCAGTTCTTC.

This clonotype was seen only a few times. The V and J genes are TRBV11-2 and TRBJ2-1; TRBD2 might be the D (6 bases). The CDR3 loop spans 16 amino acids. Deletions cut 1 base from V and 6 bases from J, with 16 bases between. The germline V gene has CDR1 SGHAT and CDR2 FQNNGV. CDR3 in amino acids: CASSLGAGRGFNEQFF. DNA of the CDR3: TGTGCCAGCAGCTTAGGGGCCGGACGGGGGTTCAATGAGCAGTTCTTC.